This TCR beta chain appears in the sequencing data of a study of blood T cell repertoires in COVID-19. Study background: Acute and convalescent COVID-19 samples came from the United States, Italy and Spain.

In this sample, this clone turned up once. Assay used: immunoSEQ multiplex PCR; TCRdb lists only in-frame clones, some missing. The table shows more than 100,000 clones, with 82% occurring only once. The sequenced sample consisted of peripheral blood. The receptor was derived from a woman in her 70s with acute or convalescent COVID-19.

In nucleotides, the CDR3 is TGTGCCAGCAGCCGCAGACCCCCGGGACAGGGTTCAGACGAGCAGTACTTC. It specifies CASSRRPPGQGSDEQYF. This sequence joins TRBV11-3 and TRBJ2-7; 9 bases are shared with TRBD1. This CDR3 is 17 amino acids long. V was pared by 5 bases and J by 5 bases, with 16 bases of the junction left unmatched. Germline loops: CDR1 SGHNT, CDR2 YENEEA.